Presented here are 31 T cell receptor beta chains from one specimen sequenced in a study of blood T cell repertoires in COVID-19. The protocol was immunoSEQ multiplex PCR, while the TCRdb copy is restricted to in-frame clones and leaves out a portion. The sample has about 410,000 clones; 85% to 90% are singletons. Sequenced sample: PBMCs or T cells enriched from blood (not recorded which). The receptors originated from a young woman who had recovered from COVID-19.

The V gene is TRBV5-5, the J gene TRBJ2-5; D is perhaps TRBD2 (6 bases). Germline CDR1 is SGHKS and CDR2 is YYEKEE (reference sequence). The CDR3 loop spans 16 amino acids. The V gene lost 0 bases and the J gene lost 1 base, with 13 bases spanning the gap. In DNA form, the CDR3 reads TGTGCCAGCAGCTTGGCCGGGCTAGCGACCCAAGAGACCCAGTACTTC. This codes for CASSLAGLATQETQYF.

The chain carries TRBV18 and TRBJ1-5, with unresolved D. CDR1 and CDR2 (germline): KGHSH, LQKENI. This CDR3 is built from 13 residues. The germline V and J ends were trimmed by 6 bases and 3 bases, with 9 bases remaining between them. CDR3 residues: CASSPTFNQPQHF. As DNA, the CDR3 is TGTGCCAGCTCTCCGACATTCAATCAGCCCCAGCATTTT. The variable domain in full, with the rest retrieved from reference TRBV18 and TRBJ1-5, is NAGVMQNPRHLVRRRGQEARLRCSPMKGHSHVYWYRQLPEEGLKFMVYLQKENIIDESGMPKERFSAEFPKEGPSILRIQQVVRGDSAAYFCASSPTFNQPQHFGDGTRLSIL.

CDR3 loop: CATSDLEAGDRPLYEQYF. In nucleotides, the CDR3 is TGTGCCACCAGTGATTTGGAAGCGGGAGATAGGCCACTTTACGAGCAGTACTTC. The V gene is TRBV24-1, the J gene TRBJ2-7, with 8 bases identical to TRBD2. Germline lookup yields CDR1 KGHDR and CDR2 SFDVKD. The ends lost 0 bases at V and 4 bases at J; junction bases unmatched: 13. This CDR3 is built from 18 residues.

The rearrangement joins TRBV2 to TRBJ1-1; possibly TRBD1 for D (6 bases). V lost 2 bases to trimming and J lost 4 bases, with 14 bases between them. The CDR3 is 15 amino acids. CDR1 SNHLY and CDR2 FYNNEI come from the germline V gene. CDR3 DNA: TGTGCCAGCAGTGAATATGGGGGAGGGGGCACTGAAGCTTTCTTT. Translated: CASSEYGGGGTEAFF.

The rearrangement uses TRBV6-5 and TRBJ1-6, with 7 bases matching TRBD1. J gave up 4 bases and V 6 bases, and 6 bases lay outside the gene matches. The CDR3 has 15 residues. Germline V CDR1 and CDR2: MNHEY, SVGAGI. CDR3 in amino acids: CASRSPGGYNSPLHF. The CDR3 coding sequence is TGTGCCAGCAGGTCTCCAGGGGGGTATAATTCACCCCTCCACTTT.

The chain carries TRBV15 and TRBJ2-3; 13 bases map to TRBD2. The CDR3 runs 15 residues. Trimming at V came to 3 bases and at J to 6 bases, leaving 3 bases not matched to a gene. CDR1 is LNHNV, CDR2 YYDKDF, per germline (reference sequence). The CDR3 spells CATSSGTSGEDTQYF. CDR3 sequence (DNA): TGTGCCACCAGCAGTGGGACTAGCGGGGAGGATACGCAGTATTTT.

The chain couples TRBV6-5 to TRBJ1-1, with D tentatively TRBD1 (5 bases). Germline lookup yields CDR1 MNHEY and CDR2 SVGAGI. This CDR3 has 15 residues. Trimming removed 8 bases from V and 0 bases from J, with 16 bases in between. The CDR3 loop reads CASGASTVMNTEAFF. The CDR3 DNA reads as TGTGCCAGCGGGGCGTCGACAGTAATGAACACTGAAGCTTTCTTT.

DNA for the CDR3: TGTGCCAGCCGGTATGGCGGTACCAATTACAATGAGCAGTTCTTC. It codes for CASRYGGTNYNEQFF. This chain links TRBV6-5 with TRBJ2-1; D gene unclear. Germline-derived CDR1 and CDR2 are MNHEY and SVGAGI. The V and J ends lost 8 bases and 4 bases respectively, with 18 bases between them. This CDR3 is built from 15 residues.

The rearrangement uses TRBV11-2 and TRBJ1-1, with D possibly being TRBD1 (5 bases). The germline V gene has CDR1 SGHAT and CDR2 FQNNGV. V lost 1 base to trimming and J lost 11 bases, with 23 bases between them. The CDR3 is 16 amino acids. CDR3 DNA: TGTGCCAGCAGCTTAGGGGCAATCGGGACTCTCAAGTCGGCTTTCTTT. This codes for CASSLGAIGTLKSAFF.

The V and J genes are TRBV4-3 and TRBJ2-1; 7 bases map to TRBD2. CDR1 LGHNA and CDR2 YSLEER come from the germline V gene. The CDR3 has 17 residues. The J segment lost 5 bases and the V segment lost 3 bases, leaving 13 bases of the junction unmatched. The CDR3 coding sequence is TGCGCCAGCAGCCACATAGGAGGGCGGGGGACTCACAATGAGCAGTTCTTC. This codes for CASSHIGGRGTHNEQFF.

Points on this clone: Other DNA variants within this sample encode the same CDR3. The chain recombines TRBV12-3 or TRBV12-4 with TRBJ1-2, with TRBD1 matching 8 bases. This CDR3 has 13 amino acids. V shed 6 bases, J shed 8 bases, and the junction held 8 bases outside the gene matches. The CDR3 sequence: CASSPGQGRGYTF. The CDR3 DNA is TGTGCCAGCAGCCCTGGACAGGGTAGAGGCTACACCTTC.

The V gene is TRBV3-1 (or the pseudogene TRBV3-2), the J gene TRBJ2-7; D remains ambiguous. The ends were cut back, 2 bases at V and 2 bases at J, with 13 bases in the middle. The CDR3 is 15 amino acids. Germline V gene data show CDR1 as LGHDT and CDR2 as YNNKEL (reference sequence). The CDR3: CASSQRRHTAYEQYF. The CDR3 nucleotides are TGTGCCAGCAGCCAACGAAGGCACACAGCCTACGAGCAGTACTTC.

J is TRBJ1-2 and V is TRBV28; TRBD1 matches at 7 bases. CDR3 length: 13 amino acids. The germline V gene encodes CDR1 MDHEN and CDR2 SYDVKM. The trim removed 4 bases at V and 5 bases at J, leaving 4 bases unmatched. The CDR3 region is CASSSQGSYGYTF. The CDR3 nucleotides are TGTGCCAGCAGTTCACAGGGGTCGTATGGCTACACCTTC.

This rearrangement joins TRBV7-9 to TRBJ2-7; D perhaps matches TRBD1 (5 bases). CDR1 and CDR2 from the germline V gene are SEHNR and FQNEAQ (reference sequence). Trimming shortened V by 8 bases and J by 5 bases, and 10 bases separated the two germline ends. There are 11 residues in the CDR3. CDR3 coding DNA: TGTGCCAGCGGGATAGGGGACGAGCAGTACTTC. Translating gives CASGIGDEQYF.

The chain combines TRBV7-3 with TRBJ2-1; the D gene is possibly TRBD2 (6 bases). The ends were cut back, 3 bases at V and 6 bases at J, with 9 bases in the middle. This CDR3 comprises 13 residues. Germline V gene sequence: CDR1 SGHTA, CDR2 FQGTGA. The CDR3 sequence: CASSFQGGNEQFF. The CDR3 bases are TGTGCCAGCAGCTTCCAGGGAGGCAATGAGCAGTTCTTC.

The genes are TRBV18 and TRBJ2-1, with D perhaps matching TRBD1 (5 bases). Germline CDR1 reads KGHSH; CDR2 reads LQKENI. The V end was cut by 1 base, the J end by 8 bases, with 6 bases between. The length of the CDR3 is 12 residues. The CDR3 reads CASSPLRDEQFF. CDR3 bases: TGTGCCAGCTCACCACTCAGGGATGAGCAGTTCTTC.

Only a few counts were recorded for this clone. V and J are TRBV19 and TRBJ2-7; 9 bases line up with TRBD2. The CDR3 totals 16 residues. Germline CDR1 reads LNHDA; CDR2 reads SQIVND (reference sequence). Trimming removed 10 bases from V and 2 bases from J; junction bases left unmatched: 15. The CDR3 spells CATRTGAGGPPYEQYF. The CDR3 DNA sequence: TGTGCCACCAGGACCGGGGCGGGAGGGCCTCCCTACGAGCAGTACTTC.

The chain carries TRBV5-6 and TRBJ1-5; no clear D. The ends were cut back, 3 bases at V and 6 bases at J, with 7 bases in the middle. Germline V CDR1 and CDR2: SGHDT, YYEEEE. CDR3 size: 12 residues. The CDR3 loop reads CASSYMSQPQHF. The CDR3 bases are TGTGCCAGCAGCTATATGAGTCAGCCCCAGCATTTT.

V is TRBV28 and J is TRBJ1-1; TRBD1 aligns across 9 bases. The length of the CDR3 is 13 residues. Unmatched junction bases numbered 0, after V lost 6 bases and J lost 1 base. CDR1 MDHEN and CDR2 SYDVKM come from the germline V gene. CDR3 nucleotides: TGTGCCAGCAGGGGACAGGGGAACACTGAAGCTTTCTTT. Protein: CASRGQGNTEAFF. The whole variable domain, remainder taken from reference TRBV28 and TRBJ1-1, is DVKVTQSSRYLVKRTGEKVFLECVQDMDHENMFWYRQDPGLGLRLIYFSYDVKMKEKGDIPEGYSVSREKKERFSLILESASTNQTSMYLCASRGQGNTEAFFGQGTRLTVV.

This chain joins TRBV5-6 and TRBJ2-1, with 8 bases fitting TRBD2. V gave up 3 bases and J gave up 4 bases; unmatched junction bases: 3. Germline CDR1 and CDR2: SGHDT and YYEEEE. This CDR3 region has 14 residues. Here the CDR3 reads CASSSGGGYNEQFF. CDR3 DNA: TGTGCCAGCAGCTCGGGAGGGGGTTACAATGAGCAGTTCTTC. Drawing the rest from reference TRBV5-6 and TRBJ2-1, the complete variable domain is DAGVTQSPTHLIKTRGQQVTLRCSPKSGHDTVSWYQQALGQGPQFIFQYYEEEERQRGNFPDRFSGHQFPNYSSELNVNALLLGDSALYLCASSSGGGYNEQFFGPGTRLTVL.

The chain is built from TRBV6-5 and TRBJ1-4, with D tentatively TRBD1 (5 bases). Germline V lookup: CDR1 MNHEY, CDR2 SVGAGI. CDR3 size: 15 residues. V lost 2 bases and J 7 bases, leaving 14 bases between the germline ends. The CDR3 is CASSYDGGFGEKLFF. CDR3 nucleotide sequence: TGTGCCAGCAGTTACGATGGGGGGTTTGGTGAAAAACTGTTTTTT.

J is TRBJ2-7 and V is TRBV5-6; TRBD2 aligns across 7 bases. The CDR3 sequence is 16 residues long. Germline V gives CDR1 SGHDT, CDR2 YYEEEE. V dropped 3 bases and J dropped 5; count of bases not matched to a gene: 14. Written as DNA, the CDR3 is TGTGCCAGCAGCTCCCGACTAGAGCGGGGAATCCACGAGCAGTACTTC. It codes for CASSSRLERGIHEQYF. The full variable domain, rest sourced from reference TRBV5-6 and TRBJ2-7, is DAGVTQSPTHLIKTRGQQVTLRCSPKSGHDTVSWYQQALGQGPQFIFQYYEEEERQRGNFPDRFSGHQFPNYSSELNVNALLLGDSALYLCASSSRLERGIHEQYFGPGTRLTVT.

V gene TRBV21-1 combines with J gene TRBJ1-2; no DNA check was done on the table's D call, TRBD1. TRBV21-1 is shown as a pseudogene. The CDR3 spans 13 residues. The CDR3 DNA reads as TGTGCCAGCAGCAAGGGACAGGGTGACGGCTACACCTTC. Its protein product is CASSKGQGDGYTF.

V gene TRBV7-2 combines with J gene TRBJ2-7; 9 bases agree with TRBD1. This CDR3 has 15 residues. Germline CDR1 is SGHTA and CDR2 is FQGNSA. The J segment lost 5 bases and the V segment lost 5 bases, leaving 10 bases of the junction unmatched. The CDR3 DNA reads TGTGCCAGCAGCCAGGACAGGGGATCGTACCACGAGCAGTACTTC. It is translated as CASSQDRGSYHEQYF.

The chain couples TRBV10-3 to TRBJ1-2; TRBD1 might be the D (6 bases). This CDR3 contains 14 residues. Trimming cost V 1 base and J 3 bases, with 9 bases left between them. Germline-derived CDR1 and CDR2 are ENHRY and SYGVKD. As DNA, the CDR3 is TGTGCCATCAGTGAGTACAGGGATGACTATGGCTACACCTTC. Amino acid sequence: CAISEYRDDYGYTF.

The chain employs TRBV12-5 and TRBJ1-3; TRBD1 matches at 7 bases. Germline V lookup: CDR1 LGHNT, CDR2 FRNRAP. The CDR3 is 17 amino acids. Unmatched junction bases numbered 7, after V lost 0 bases and J lost 2 bases. The CDR3: CASGLVLTGSPGNTIYF. CDR3 bases: TGTGCTAGTGGTTTGGTCTTGACAGGGAGTCCTGGAAACACCATATATTTT.

The chain is built from TRBV5-1 and TRBJ2-1; D possibly corresponds to TRBD1 (6 bases). The CDR3 is 14 residues long. From germline, CDR1 is SGHRS and CDR2 YFSETQ. V lost 5 bases, J lost 7 bases, and 16 bases lay in between. The CDR3 nucleotides are TGCGCCAGCAGTCGGTTACAGGGAAGAAATGAGCAGTTCTTC. Amino acids: CASSRLQGRNEQFF.

The chain recombines TRBV6-5 with TRBJ1-1; 10 bases are a match to TRBD1. The CDR3 sequence is 16 residues long. Germline V gene lookup returns CDR1 MNHEY and CDR2 SVGAGI. V gave up 2 bases and J gave up 3 bases; unmatched junction bases: 6. Here the CDR3 DNA reads TGTGCCAGCAGTTACCTTCGACAGGGGGCCGACACTGAAGCTTTCTTT. Amino acids: CASSYLRQGADTEAFF.

This clone was recorded only once. The V call is TRBV4-3, the J call TRBJ2-7; D uncertain. The V end was cut by 0 bases, the J end by 2 bases, with 5 bases between. The CDR3 contains 13 residues. Germline CDR1 is LGHNA and CDR2 is YSLEER. In DNA, the CDR3 is TGCGCCAGCAGCCAAGATCTACCCTACGAGCAGTACTTC. As protein: CASSQDLPYEQYF.

J is TRBJ2-7 and V is TRBV5-4; 11 bases fit TRBD1. Per the germline V gene, CDR1 is SGHNT and CDR2 is YYREEE (reference sequence). There are 15 residues in the CDR3. V lost 6 bases to trimming and J lost 3 bases; unmatched junction nucleotides: 8. The CDR3 reads CASMVQGTGGYEQYF. The CDR3 DNA is TGTGCCAGCATGGTCCAGGGGACAGGGGGCTACGAGCAGTACTTC.

The chain uses TRBV3-1 (or the pseudogene TRBV3-2) and TRBJ1-1, with unresolved D. Trimming cost V 4 bases and J 4 bases, with 13 bases left between them. Germline V lookup: CDR1 LGHDT, CDR2 YNNKEL (reference sequence). CDR3 length equals 14 residues. Here the CDR3 reads CASSLFGRLTEAFF. CDR3 nucleotides: TGTGCCAGCAGCCTCTTTGGGCGCCTCACTGAAGCTTTCTTT.